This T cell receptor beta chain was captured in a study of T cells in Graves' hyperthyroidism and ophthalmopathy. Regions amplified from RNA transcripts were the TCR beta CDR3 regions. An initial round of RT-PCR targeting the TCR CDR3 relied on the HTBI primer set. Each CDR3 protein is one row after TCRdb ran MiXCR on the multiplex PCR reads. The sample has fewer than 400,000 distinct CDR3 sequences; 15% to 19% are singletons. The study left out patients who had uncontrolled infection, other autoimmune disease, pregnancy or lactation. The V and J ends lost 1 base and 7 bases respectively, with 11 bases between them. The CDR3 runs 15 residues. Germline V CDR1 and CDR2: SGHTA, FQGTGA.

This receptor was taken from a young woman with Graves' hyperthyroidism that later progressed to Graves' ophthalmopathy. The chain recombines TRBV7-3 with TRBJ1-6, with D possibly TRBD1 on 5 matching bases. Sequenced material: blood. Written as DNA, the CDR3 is TGTGCCAGCAGCTTAAGAGGGGAAACAAATTCACCCCTCCACTTT. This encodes CASSLRGETNSPLHF. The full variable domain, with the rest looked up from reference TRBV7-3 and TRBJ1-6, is GAGVSQTPSNKVTEKGKYVELRCDPISGHTALYWYRQSLGQGPEFLIYFQGTGAADDSGLPNDRFFAVRPEGSVSTLKIQRTERGDSAVYLCASSLRGETNSPLHFGNGTRLTVT.